This T cell receptor beta chain was found in a study of blood T cell repertoires in COVID-19. Study-wide background: Italy, Spain and the United States were the sources of the convalescent and acute COVID-19 samples. Sample material is recorded as cDNA or gDNA derived from T cells, B-cell-depleted T cells, or PBMCs.

In the original processing: Reference gene primer amplification gave estimated nucleated cell counts. Assay used: immunoSEQ multiplex PCR; TCRdb lists only in-frame clones, some missing. V and J calls and clone size are those listed in that table; D and trimming were worked out from the DNA. The profile shows fewer than 250,000 clones, about 91% of them singletons. Germline assignment: CDR1 SGHAT and CDR2 FQNNGV. This CDR3 has 15 residues. Trimming removed 4 bases at V and 3 bases at J, with 16 bases between. Sample: peripheral blood. The rearrangement links TRBV11-2 to TRBJ2-7; D may be TRBD1 (5 bases). This sequence was found in a woman between 35 and 50 years old with acute or convalescent COVID-19. CDR3 sequence (DNA): TGTGCCAGCAGCTACGGACGGCAGGGTATCTACGAGCAGTACGTC. It specifies CASSYGRQGIYEQYV.